The 28 T cell receptor beta chains listed next were all sequenced from one sample in a study of beta chain features in type 1 diabetes. Every isolated RNA sample was fully reverse transcribed, so sequencing captured expressed TCRB transcripts. Sequencing was performed with immunoSEQ multiplex PCR; in TCRdb, only in-frame clones are kept and a portion is missing. The table lists about 350,000 clones, roughly a fifth of them singletons, with 0.044% in the top ten. The material sequenced was naive CD4+ T cells from blood. These receptors originate from a woman in her late teens or twenties in good health.

This clone came up a few times. The chain couples TRBV20-1 to TRBJ2-3, with 8 positions matching TRBD2. Germline V gene sequence: CDR1 DFQATT, CDR2 SNEGSKA (reference sequence). CDR3 length: 11 residues. The CDR3, as DNA: TGCAGCGGGACTAGTAAAGATACGCAGTATTTT. It is translated as CSGTSKDTQYF.

The chain employs TRBV4-3 and TRBJ1-2; 7 bases match TRBD1. Trimming cost V 6 bases and J 8 bases; bases outside gene matches: 12. Germline CDR1 is LGHNA and CDR2 is YSLEER. The CDR3 sequence is 14 residues long. The CDR3 loop reads CASSHQDRAGGYTF. DNA of the CDR3: TGCGCCAGCAGTCACCAAGACAGGGCGGGCGGCTACACCTTC.

This clone was seen a few times. The chain has TRBV5-6 and TRBJ1-2; D gene uncertain. V was shortened by 1 base and J by 5 bases, with 12 bases between the two germline ends. The CDR3 has 14 amino acids. Germline V gene lookup returns CDR1 SGHDT and CDR2 YYEEEE. The CDR3 nucleotides read TGTGCCAGCAGCTTGACCGGCCGGGATTATGGCTACACCTTC. Its protein product is CASSLTGRDYGYTF.

This clone was observed once. The CDR3 loop is CASSLVAGATEKLFF. Here the CDR3 DNA reads TGTGCCAGCAGCTTAGTGGCAGGGGCCACGGAAAAACTGTTTTTT. This chain links TRBV7-2 with TRBJ1-4; a weak D match, TRBD1 (6 bases). The CDR3 sequence is 15 residues long. Per the germline V gene, CDR1 is SGHTA and CDR2 is FQGNSA. V was cut by 1 base and J by 8 bases, with 14 bases left in between.

The J gene is TRBJ1-4, the V gene TRBV4-1, with a tentative D call TRBD1 (5 bases). The germline gives CDR1 MGHRA, CDR2 YSYEKL. There are 16 residues in the CDR3. With 4 bases removed from V and 11 bases from J, the gap between germline ends came to 23 bases. CDR3 region: CASSLQMEGRFHKLFF. The DNA of the CDR3 is TGCGCCAGCAGCCTTCAGATGGAGGGGCGCTTCCACAAACTGTTTTTT.

The V and J genes are TRBV4-2 and TRBJ2-1; D unclear. Per germline, CDR1 LGHNA and CDR2 YNFKEQ. The V and J ends lost 1 base and 8 bases respectively, with 12 bases between them. This CDR3 has 14 residues. CDR3 loop: CASSQGGTLDEQFF. Here the CDR3 DNA reads TGTGCCAGCAGCCAAGGCGGCACCTTGGATGAGCAGTTCTTC.

V and J are TRBV6-5 and TRBJ2-2, with D perhaps matching TRBD2 (5 bases). Germline V gives CDR1 MNHEY, CDR2 SVGAGI. The CDR3 spans 14 residues. V lost 1 base to trimming and J lost 3 bases, with 6 bases between them. In DNA, the CDR3 is TGTGCCAGCAGTTACTGGGAGCACACCGGGGAGCTGTTTTTT. Translating it yields CASSYWEHTGELFF.

The table lists this clone with a few counts. The rearrangement links TRBV7-2 to TRBJ1-1, with D unclear. The germline V and J ends were trimmed by 3 bases and 1 base, with 6 bases remaining between them. The germline V gene has CDR1 SGHTA and CDR2 FQGNSA. This CDR3 is 13 amino acids long. CDR3 in amino acids: CASSLVRNTEAFF. The CDR3 DNA reads as TGTGCCAGCAGCTTGGTCAGGAACACTGAAGCTTTCTTT.

V usage is TRBV2 and J usage is TRBJ2-1, with 13 positions matching TRBD2. CDR3 length: 14 residues. Germline values: CDR1 SNHLY, CDR2 FYNNEI. The V and J ends lost 11 bases and 9 bases, in that order; junction bases with no gene match: 10. This CDR3 is CAGQLLAGGSEQFF. Here the CDR3 DNA reads TGTGCCGGACAACTACTAGCGGGGGGGTCTGAGCAGTTCTTC.

The CDR3 DNA sequence: TGCGCCAGCAGCCCGACGGGACAGGCCAGTAATTCACCCCTCCACTTT. Translation gives CASSPTGQASNSPLHF. This chain joins TRBV5-1 and TRBJ1-6; 8 nucleotides align to TRBD1. Looked up from germline, CDR1 is SGHRS and CDR2 is YFSETQ. The CDR3 has 16 amino acids. V shed 4 bases and J 6 bases; nucleotides not matched to a gene: 9.

This clone appeared a few times. The genes are TRBV5-1 and TRBJ1-1; the D gene is possibly TRBD1 (6 bases). Trimming pared 4 bases from V and 1 base from J, leaving 11 bases between. Germline V gene sequence: CDR1 SGHRS, CDR2 YFSETQ. The CDR3 extends over 14 amino acids. The CDR3 DNA follows: TGCGCCAGCAGCGCCGGGACAAGGAACACTGAAGCTTTCTTT. It encodes CASSAGTRNTEAFF.

This clone was seen a handful of times. This CDR3 reads CASSGPRGTGGSYEQYF. CDR3 DNA sequence: TGTGCCAGCAGTGGCCCCAGAGGAACAGGGGGTTCCTACGAGCAGTACTTC. The chain combines TRBV25-1 with TRBJ2-7; 8 nucleotides align to TRBD1. Germline lookup yields CDR1 MGHDK and CDR2 SYGVNS. This CDR3 has 17 residues. The J segment lost 1 base and the V segment lost 4 bases, leaving 12 bases of the junction unmatched.

The chain recombines TRBV7-9 with TRBJ1-1; 11 bases align to TRBD1. This CDR3 has 14 residues. The ends lost 5 bases at V and 7 bases at J; junction bases unmatched: 6. Germline-derived CDR1 and CDR2 are SEHNR and FQNEAQ (reference sequence). The CDR3 protein is CASSPGQGAVEAFF. DNA of the CDR3: TGTGCCAGCAGCCCCGGACAGGGGGCGGTTGAAGCTTTCTTT.

This clone was counted once. The gene calls are TRBV19 and TRBJ1-1, with no clear D. CDR1 LNHDA and CDR2 SQIVND come from the germline V gene (reference sequence). Trimming stripped 6 bases from V and 5 bases from J, with 13 bases between. CDR3 length: 13 amino acids. CDR3 nucleotides: TGTGCCAGTAGGGAGACGCTGAGTACTGAAGCTTTCTTT. This codes for CASRETLSTEAFF.

This chain uses TRBV7-9 with TRBJ2-7; 7 nucleotides match TRBD1. V lost 6 bases and J lost 5; bases outside the gene matches: 7. This CDR3 is built from 13 residues. Per the germline V gene, CDR1 is SEHNR and CDR2 is FQNEAQ (reference sequence). CDR3 nucleotide sequence: TGTGCCAGCAGTTTTACAGGGGCCGACGAGCAGTACTTC. Amino acids: CASSFTGADEQYF.

The V call is TRBV11-3, the J call TRBJ1-1; D not certain. Trimming took 4 bases from V and 7 from J, leaving 10 bases between them. Germline assignment: CDR1 SGHNT and CDR2 YENEEA. The CDR3 sequence is 12 residues long. CDR3 coding DNA: TGTGCCAGCAGCTCCCGCGGGAATGAAGCTTTCTTT. Translated: CASSSRGNEAFF.

The chain joins TRBV4-1 to TRBJ1-1; D unresolved. The V gene's germline CDR1 is MGHRA and CDR2 YSYEKL. CDR3 size: 14 residues. The ends were cut back, 2 bases at V and 0 bases at J, with 7 bases in the middle. The CDR3 coding sequence is TGCGCCAGCAGCCAAAACGAGGTGAACACTGAAGCTTTCTTT. It translates to CASSQNEVNTEAFF.

Only a few counts were recorded for this clone. This CDR3 reads CASAGAFYGYTF. DNA of the CDR3: TGTGCCAGCGCAGGGGCCTTCTATGGCTACACCTTC. The V and J genes are TRBV7-2 and TRBJ1-2, with TRBD1 as a possible D gene (6 bases). This CDR3 has 12 residues. The germline V gene has CDR1 SGHTA and CDR2 FQGNSA. V lost 8 bases and J lost 4, with 11 bases in between.

This clone was recorded only once. This chain uses TRBV4-1 with TRBJ2-7; TRBD1 matches 10 bases. This CDR3 has 14 residues. V lost 4 bases and J lost 3; bases outside the gene matches: 3. Looked up from germline, CDR1 is MGHRA and CDR2 is YSYEKL. The CDR3 here is CASSRDRGNYEQYF. The CDR3 nucleotides read TGCGCCAGCAGCCGGGACAGGGGAAACTACGAGCAGTACTTC.

This clone appeared once. The CDR3 DNA reads as TGTGCCAGCAGGACCTCAGGGTTTGGAAACACCATATATTTT. Translation gives CASRTSGFGNTIYF. The J gene is TRBJ1-3, the V gene TRBV27; TRBD1 might be the D (5 bases). Germline V CDR1 and CDR2: MNHEY, SMNVEV (reference sequence). CDR3 size: 14 residues. V lost 6 bases, J lost 3 bases, and 12 bases lay in between.

The genes are TRBV19 and TRBJ1-1; D gene uncertain. The CDR3 has 13 amino acids. Germline V gene lookup returns CDR1 LNHDA and CDR2 SQIVND (reference sequence). V was trimmed by 7 bases and J by 0 bases, leaving 9 bases between them. CDR3 residues: CASKYSMNTEAFF. The CDR3 region has the DNA TGTGCCAGTAAATACAGCATGAACACTGAAGCTTTCTTT.

The J gene is TRBJ2-5, the V gene TRBV4-1, with 7 bases aligning to TRBD2. The V gene end was trimmed by 0 bases and the J gene end by 7 bases; junction bases not matched to a gene: 14. CDR1 and CDR2 from the germline V gene are MGHRA and YSYEKL. This CDR3 contains 17 residues. CDR3 nucleotides: TGCGCCAGCAGCCAAGAGGGAGGGCGGGGAGGCCTGGGGACCCAGTACTTC. This sequence encodes CASSQEGGRGGLGTQYF.

The V and J genes are TRBV7-3 and TRBJ2-5; 10 bases align to TRBD1. This CDR3 spans 15 amino acids. In germline, CDR1 is SGHTA, CDR2 FQGTGA. V was pared by 4 bases and J by 3 bases, with 5 bases of the junction left unmatched. In DNA form, the CDR3 reads TGTGCCAGCAGCTCCGGGACAGGGGTAGAAGAGACCCAGTACTTC. Translated: CASSSGTGVEETQYF. Complete variable domain (other parts from reference TRBV7-3 and TRBJ2-5): GAGVSQTPSNKVTEKGKYVELRCDPISGHTALYWYRQSLGQGPEFLIYFQGTGAADDSGLPNDRFFAVRPEGSVSTLKIQRTERGDSAVYLCASSSGTGVEETQYFGPGTRLLVL.

A few counts support this clone. The chain couples TRBV4-2 to TRBJ2-7; 16 nucleotides agree with TRBD2. Per the germline V gene, CDR1 is LGHNA and CDR2 is YNFKEQ. J was trimmed by 7 bases and V by 3 bases; bases with no gene match: 6. The CDR3 is 16 amino acids. The CDR3 reads CASSQTGTSGRAEQYF. The DNA of the CDR3 is TGTGCCAGCAGCCAGACGGGGACTAGCGGGAGGGCGGAGCAGTACTTC.

The chain carries TRBV6-6 and TRBJ2-5; D is possibly TRBD2 (5 bases). V was pared by 8 bases and J by 2 bases, with 15 bases between. The CDR3 length is 14 residues. CDR1 and CDR2 from the germline V gene are MNHNY and SVGAGI (reference sequence). The CDR3 coding sequence is TGTGCCAGCTGGGCTAGCAGTGCACAAGAGACCCAGTACTTC. Translation gives CASWASSAQETQYF.

This clone was found a few times. The V gene is TRBV5-1, the J gene TRBJ2-7, with 12 bases fitting TRBD2. The germline V gene has CDR1 SGHRS and CDR2 YFSETQ. Trimming took 5 bases from V and 3 from J; bases not matched to a gene: 9. The CDR3 has 16 residues. CDR3 coding DNA: TGCGCCAGCAGTCGAAGTACTAGCGGGGGGATCTACGAGCAGTACTTC. Amino acid sequence: CASSRSTSGGIYEQYF.

The gene calls are TRBV7-2 and TRBJ2-7; 7 bases agree with TRBD1. This CDR3 is built from 16 residues. The germline CDR1 and CDR2 sequences are SGHTA and FQGNSA. The ends lost 5 bases at V and 4 bases at J; junction bases unmatched: 14. This CDR3 is CASSTLGQVEEYEQYF. CDR3 DNA: TGTGCCAGCAGCACCCTCGGACAGGTCGAGGAGTACGAGCAGTACTTC. The entire variable domain, with the rest obtained from reference TRBV7-2 and TRBJ2-7, is as follows: GAGVSQSPSNKVTEKGKDVELRCDPISGHTALYWYRQSLGQGLEFLIYFQGNSAPDKSGLPSDRFSAERTGGSVSTLTIQRTQQEDSAVYLCASSTLGQVEEYEQYFGPGTRLTVT.

The CDR3: CASTPGGRETQYF. As DNA, the CDR3 is TGTGCCAGCACCCCCGGGGGAAGGGAGACCCAGTACTTC. The J gene is TRBJ2-5, the V gene TRBV25-1, with a tentative D call TRBD2 (6 bases). CDR1 and CDR2 (germline): MGHDK, SYGVNS. The CDR3 is 13 residues long. The V end was cut by 7 bases, the J end by 5 bases, with 14 bases between.